A selection of T cell receptor beta chains follows, all from one sample in a study of control samples from healthy donors and cancer patients. Clones were sequenced by immunoSEQ multiplex PCR, and TCRdb holds only the in-frame ones, with some missing. The sample has roughly 200,000 clones; over 80% are singletons. Source material: blood. The receptors derive from a young man in good health. Both conserved end residues are part of each CDR3. D genes are given only for firm matches. Not every row has a clone size; where given, it reads once, few, many or a size class.

size: once
D: TRBD1
J: TRBJ1-3
V: TRBV10-3
CDR3: CAIRSDRDGSGNTIYF
DNA: TGTGCCATCAGGAGCGACAGGGACGGCTCTGGAAACACCATATATTTT

size: NA
D: TRBD1
J: TRBJ1-3
V: TRBV9
CDR3: CASSEGQGRGNTIYF
DNA: TGTGCCAGCAGCGAGGGACAGGGTCGGGGAAACACCATATATTTT

size: NA
D: NA
J: TRBJ2-7
V: TRBV3-1/TRBV3-2
CDR3: CASSQEAVSYEQYF
DNA: TGTGCCAGCAGCCAAGAGGCAGTCTCCTACGAGCAGTACTTC

size: NA
D: NA
J: TRBJ1-1
V: TRBV3-1/TRBV3-2
CDR3: CASSQARQSGEAFF
DNA: TGTGCCAGCAGCCAAGCTCGACAGTCGGGTGAAGCTTTCTTT

size: NA
D: NA
J: TRBJ1-4
V: TRBV6-5
CDR3: CASSYEGTGAEKLFF
DNA: TGTGCCAGCAGTTACGAAGGCACGGGGGCTGAAAAACTGTTTTTT

size: NA
D: NA
J: TRBJ1-2
V: TRBV4-2
CDR3: CASSQDLRGQDYGYTF
DNA: TGTGCCAGCAGCCAAGATCTTCGGGGCCAGGACTATGGCTACACCTTC

size: NA
D: TRBD1
J: TRBJ1-6
V: TRBV19
CDR3: CASSDRDNSPLHF
DNA: TGTGCCAGTAGTGACAGGGATAATTCACCCCTCCACTTT

size: NA
D: NA
J: TRBJ2-2
V: TRBV7-9
CDR3: CASSTPDRGGTNTGELFF
DNA: TGTGCCAGCAGTACCCCAGACCGCGGCGGAACGAACACCGGGGAGCTGTTTTTT

size: NA
D: TRBD1
J: TRBJ1-1
V: TRBV7-9
CDR3: CASSLPPPKGQTEGAFF
DNA: TGTGCCAGCAGCTTACCCCCCCCCAAGGGACAGACCGAGGGAGCTTTCTTT

size: NA
D: NA
J: TRBJ1-1
V: TRBV7-3
CDR3: CASSLAVGVEAFF
DNA: TGTGCCAGCAGCTTGGCCGTGGGGGTTGAAGCTTTCTTT

size: NA
D: TRBD1
J: TRBJ2-7
V: TRBV14
CDR3: CASSQRTGVEQYF
DNA: TGTGCCAGCAGCCAACGGACAGGGGTCGAGCAGTACTTC

size: NA
D: NA
J: TRBJ1-2
V: TRBV15
CDR3: CATSREGGYTF
DNA: TGTGCCACCAGCAGAGAAGGGGGCTACACCTTC

size: NA
D: NA
J: TRBJ1-2
V: TRBV13
CDR3: CASTQRGGPIYGYTF
DNA: TGTGCCAGCACCCAGAGGGGGGGACCAATCTATGGCTACACCTTC

size: NA
D: NA
J: TRBJ1-1
V: TRBV6-5
CDR3: CASSYEPGLYTEAFF
DNA: TGTGCCAGCAGTTACGAGCCGGGTTTATACACTGAAGCTTTCTTT

size: NA
D: NA
J: TRBJ1-3
V: TRBV6-6
CDR3: CASSRPNAGAGNTIYF
DNA: TGTGCCAGCAGCCGTCCGAACGCAGGAGCTGGAAACACCATATATTTT

size: NA
D: NA
J: TRBJ1-4
V: TRBV5-1
CDR3: CASSFGDSNEKLFF
DNA: TGCGCCAGCAGCTTCGGAGACAGCAATGAAAAACTGTTTTTT

size: NA
D: NA
J: TRBJ1-2
V: TRBV4-1
CDR3: CASSQGLGLNYGYTF
DNA: TGCGCCAGCAGCCAAGGGTTGGGTCTTAACTATGGCTACACCTTC

size: NA
D: NA
J: TRBJ2-7
V: TRBV5-6
CDR3: CASSQERRYEQYF
DNA: TGTGCCAGCAGCCAGGAGCGCCGCTACGAGCAGTACTTC

size: NA
D: NA
J: TRBJ1-4
V: TRBV7-9
CDR3: CASSLAGRVNEKLFF
DNA: TGTGCCAGCAGCTTAGCGGGCAGAGTAAATGAAAAACTGTTTTTT

size: NA
D: NA
J: TRBJ2-2
V: TRBV6-5
CDR3: CAIPTWSGSGELFF
DNA: TGTGCCATCCCAACATGGTCGGGGTCCGGGGAGCTGTTTTTT

size: NA
D: NA
J: TRBJ1-2
V: TRBV27
CDR3: CASSTGMGGYGYTF
DNA: TGTGCCAGCAGTACAGGGATGGGGGGCTATGGCTACACCTTC

size: NA
D: NA
J: TRBJ2-4
V: TRBV6-5
CDR3: CASSYSTKAKNIQYF
DNA: TGTGCCAGCAGTTACTCGACGAAGGCCAAAAACATTCAGTACTTC

size: NA
D: TRBD2
J: TRBJ2-3
V: TRBV5-1
CDR3: CASSLQPGVAGATDTQYF
DNA: TGCGCCAGCAGCCTACAACCAGGAGTAGCGGGGGCCACAGATACGCAGTATTTT